This TCR beta chain was sequenced for a study of CD4+ T cells in melanoma. Using immunoSEQ multiplex PCR, the repertoire was profiled, and TCRdb retains in-frame clones only, with some absent. Of approximately 110,000 clones listed, 80% to 95% were seen once; the top ten hold 3% to 4%. Whole-study findings and limits: CD8+ T cell, macrophage and B cell function reportedly correlated with neoantigen-specific CD4+ T cells. Diverse differentiation states were reported for melanoma neoantigen-specific CD4+ T cells.

Remarks on this clone: The antigen is undetermined.

The CDR3 extends over 16 amino acids. After removal of 5 bases from V and 1 base from J, the junction contained 6 bases not matched to a gene. Germline V lookup: CDR1 SGHTA, CDR2 FQGNSA. V usage is TRBV7-2 and J usage is TRBJ2-3; 10 bases are a match to TRBD2. Sequenced material: peripheral blood. The sequence was collected from a human donor with melanoma. CDR3 coding DNA: TGTGCCAGCAGCCCCGCTAGCGGGGGACGCACAGATACGCAGTATTTT. This gives the protein CASSPASGGRTDTQYF.